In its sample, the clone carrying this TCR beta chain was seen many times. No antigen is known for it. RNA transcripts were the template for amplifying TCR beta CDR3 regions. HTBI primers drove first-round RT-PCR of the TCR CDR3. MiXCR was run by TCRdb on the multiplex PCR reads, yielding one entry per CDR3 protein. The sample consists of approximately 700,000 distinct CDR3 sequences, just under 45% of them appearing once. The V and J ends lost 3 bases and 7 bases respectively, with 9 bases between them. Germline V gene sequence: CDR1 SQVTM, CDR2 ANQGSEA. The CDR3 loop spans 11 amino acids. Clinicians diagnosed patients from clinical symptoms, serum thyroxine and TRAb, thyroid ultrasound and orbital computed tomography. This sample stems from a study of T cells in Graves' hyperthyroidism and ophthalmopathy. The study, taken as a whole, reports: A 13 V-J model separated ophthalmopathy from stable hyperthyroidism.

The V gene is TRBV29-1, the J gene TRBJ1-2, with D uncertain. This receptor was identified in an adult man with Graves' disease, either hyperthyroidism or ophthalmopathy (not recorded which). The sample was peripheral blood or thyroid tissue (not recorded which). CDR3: CSVDSGPGYTF. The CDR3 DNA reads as TGCAGCGTTGATTCAGGTCCTGGCTACACCTTC.